This T cell receptor beta chain was sequenced during a study of CD8+ T cells in alopecia areata. Study-level information: Patients in the treated group were given tofacitinib by mouth, 5 to 10 mg twice a day.

It was cDNA, reverse transcribed from extracted RNA, that served as the sequencing template. The data were produced by immunoSEQ multiplex PCR, yet TCRdb's version contains in-frame clones alone and is incomplete. The sample holds over 35,000 clones, about nine tenths seen once. As to this clone: Its antigen is currently unknown.

The V gene's germline CDR1 is SGHTA and CDR2 FQGNSA. This CDR3 has 16 residues. V was shortened by 1 base and J by 3 bases, with 13 bases between the two germline ends. Treatment here: oral pan-JAK inhibitor, 5-10 mg twice daily. Study results and caveats: Scalp and blood retained many expanded lesional clones during tofacitinib.

The gene calls are TRBV7-2 and TRBJ1-5; D possibly corresponds to TRBD1 (5 bases). The sequencing used CD8+ T cells sorted from blood, collected at week 24, from a patient treated with tofacitinib. The source is a human donor with alopecia areata. DNA for the CDR3: TGTGCCAGCAGCTTAGATTTGGGGCGGAACAATCAGCCCCAGCATTTT. Translation gives CASSLDLGRNNQPQHF.